The 2 T cell receptor beta chains in this list originate from one sample, sequenced in a study of Graves' ophthalmopathy and Graves' hyperthyroidism. The sequenced template was RNA, covering the TCR beta CDR3 region. Second-round multiplex PCR came after first-round RT-PCR with HTBI primers. TCRdb itself ran the multiplex PCR reads through MiXCR, one entry per CDR3 protein. The table lists 450,000 to 600,000 distinct CDR3 sequences, about two fifths of them singletons. Source material: peripheral blood or thyroid tissue (not recorded which). These receptor sequences come from an adult man with Graves' hyperthyroidism.

This clonotype was detected ten times or more. The chain links TRBV7-2 to TRBJ1-6, with D uncertain. This CDR3 region has 17 residues. Germline V gene data show CDR1 as SGHTA and CDR2 as FQGNSA. The V and J ends lost 6 bases and 0 bases respectively, with 15 bases between them. The CDR3, as DNA: TGTGCCAGCAGACCCGGATCTCCGAGCTCCTATAATTCACCCCTCCACTTT. Its translation is CASRPGSPSSYNSPLHF. The whole variable domain, remainder taken from reference TRBV7-2 and TRBJ1-6, is GAGVSQSPSNKVTEKGKDVELRCDPISGHTALYWYRQSLGQGLEFLIYFQGNSAPDKSGLPSDRFSAERTGGSVSTLTIQRTQQEDSAVYLCASRPGSPSSYNSPLHFGNGTRLTVT.

Remarks on this clonotype: A junction end diverges from the germline sequence, so it may reflect a read error. V is TRBV5-1 and J is TRBJ2-2, with a weak D call TRBD1 (5 bases). Looked up from germline, CDR1 is SGHRS and CDR2 is YFSETQ. This CDR3 has 12 residues. The CDR3 coding sequence is TGTGCCAGCACCACTGAGGACAGGGAGCTGTTTTTT. Translating gives CASTTEDRELFF.